These 8 T cell receptor beta chains share one sample of origin, sequenced in a study of identical twins. TCRdb ran MiXCR on the 5' RACE reads and lists one entry per CDR3 protein. The repertoire holds under 300,000 distinct CDR3 sequences, with approximately 8.3% as singletons. This sample also belongs to another study, concerning yellow fever vaccine responses in identical twins.

Sequenced: CD8+ T cells sorted from blood. Receptor source: a woman aged 18-29 years in good health.

This chain joins TRBV20-1 and TRBJ1-2; 9 bases are shared with TRBD1. Per germline, CDR1 DFQATT and CDR2 SNEGSKA (reference sequence). The CDR3 has 15 residues. Losses at the gene ends were 0 bases for V and 2 bases for J; bases not matched to a gene: 4. CDR3 nucleotide sequence: TGCAGTGCTAGAGATGCAACAGGGGGCAACTATGGCTACACCTTC. It translates to CSARDATGGNYGYTF.

The chain uses TRBV27 and TRBJ2-7; 7 nucleotides align to TRBD1. Germline V lookup: CDR1 MNHEY, CDR2 SMNVEV (reference sequence). The CDR3 runs to 13 residues. V shed 6 bases, J shed 3 bases, and the junction held 5 bases outside the gene matches. The CDR3: CASSQRDSYEQYF. CDR3 sequence (DNA): TGTGCCAGCAGCCAGAGGGACAGCTACGAGCAGTACTTC.

The rearrangement joins TRBV2 to TRBJ2-7; tentatively, D is TRBD2 (6 bases). The V gene lost 2 bases and the J gene lost 0 bases, with 8 bases spanning the gap. In germline, CDR1 is SNHLY, CDR2 FYNNEI. CDR3 length: 14 amino acids. The CDR3 DNA sequence: TGTGCCAGCAGTGAACGGGGGAGCTCCTACGAGCAGTACTTC. Translated: CASSERGSSYEQYF.

This clonotype was detected ten times or more. The chain combines TRBV3-1 with TRBJ2-2, with D maybe TRBD1 (5 bases). The germline gives CDR1 LGHDT, CDR2 YNNKEL (reference sequence). Trimming cost V 2 bases and J 3 bases, with 10 bases left between them. The CDR3 covers 15 residues. The CDR3 protein is CASSQRRTYTGELFF. The DNA for the CDR3 is TGTGCCAGCAGCCAACGCAGGACATACACCGGGGAGCTGTTTTTT.

The J gene is TRBJ2-1, the V gene TRBV15; D gene ambiguous. The germline V gene has CDR1 LNHNV and CDR2 YYDKDF (reference sequence). This CDR3 comprises 18 residues. Trimming took off 3 bases at V and 0 bases at J, with 18 bases between the two ends. The CDR3 DNA follows: TGTGCCACCAGCAGCGACCGCCAGGACCTGGGCTCCTACAATGAGCAGTTCTTC. The encoded protein is CATSSDRQDLGSYNEQFF.

In this sample, this clonotype turned up a few times. V is TRBV7-9 and J is TRBJ2-7, with D tentatively TRBD1 (6 bases). The CDR3 extends over 15 amino acids. Trimming pared 5 bases from V and 2 bases from J, leaving 16 bases between. Germline V gene lookup returns CDR1 SEHNR and CDR2 FQNEAQ (reference sequence). CDR3 protein: CASSGGRDLAYEQYF. CDR3 nucleotide sequence: TGTGCCAGCAGCGGGGGCCGAGACCTCGCCTACGAGCAGTACTTC.

This clonotype was seen only a few times. As DNA, the CDR3 is TGTGCCAGCAGTTACACAGGGGAAGGTGAGACCCAGTACTTC. It is translated as CASSYTGEGETQYF. The chain joins TRBV6-5 to TRBJ2-5; 7 bases are a match to TRBD1. The germline gives CDR1 MNHEY, CDR2 SVGAGI. The ends lost 2 bases at V and 5 bases at J; junction bases unmatched: 5. This CDR3 is built from 14 residues.

This clonotype was recorded a few times. The rearrangement uses TRBV6-2 or TRBV6-3 and TRBJ2-7; maybe TRBD2 (6 bases). Germline lookup yields CDR1 MNHEY and CDR2 SVGEGT. The CDR3 runs to 14 residues. Trimming shortened V by 2 bases and J by 4 bases, and 12 bases separated the two germline ends. CDR3 residues: CASSYGWRGYEQYF. The CDR3 DNA reads as TGTGCCAGCAGTTACGGTTGGCGGGGTTACGAGCAGTACTTC.